Listed below are T cell receptor beta chains from one sample, sequenced in a study of T cells in Graves' hyperthyroidism and ophthalmopathy. MiXCR, run by TCRdb on the multiplex PCR reads, gives a single entry per CDR3 protein. The sample gives roughly 560,000 distinct CDR3 sequences, roughly 15% of which show up once; over 3.5% is in the top ten. Sequenced: blood. Source of these receptors: a woman aged 40 to 50 with Graves' ophthalmopathy. Each CDR3 is given with its conserved first and last residue. Fields, in order: V gene, clone size, CDR3 length, J gene, D gene, CDR3 DNA, CDR3 protein. A D gene is named only where the DNA matches it firmly. Expanded clones are given a class, and other clones once, few, many or no size at all.

>TRBV12-3/TRBV12-4|.|13|TRBJ2-5|.
TGTGCCAGCAGCCAGGACGGCGGGGAGACCCAGTACTTC
CASSQDGGETQYF
>TRBV6-1|.|13|TRBJ1-2|.
TGTGCCAGCAGCTTGTACAGTAACCATGGCTACACCTTC
CASSLYSNHGYTF
>TRBV20-1|.|12|TRBJ2-4|.
TGCAGTGCTTCGGTTAGCGAGGACATTCAGTACTTC
CSASVSEDIQYF
>TRBV6-2/TRBV6-3|many|12|TRBJ1-3|.
TGTGCCAGCCTGAGCTCTGGAAACACCATATATTTT
CASLSSGNTIYF
>TRBV27|.|15|TRBJ1-2|.
TGTGCCAGCAGTTTCAGGGGATCATCTCCCTATGGCTACACCTTC
CASSFRGSSPYGYTF
>TRBV5-1|few|16|TRBJ1-1|TRBD1
TGCGCCAGCAGCAGGGATCCTAGCGACAGGGCGAATCAAGCTTTCTTT
CASSRDPSDRANQAFF
>TRBV28|many|15|TRBJ1-3|.
TGTGCCAGCAGTTTCAGGGGCTACTCTGGAAACACCATATATTTT
CASSFRGYSGNTIYF
>TRBV30|many|12|TRBJ2-7|.
TGTGCCTGGAGTGAATCGACCTACGAGCAGTACTTC
CAWSESTYEQYF
>TRBV11-1|many|16|TRBJ2-7|.
TGTGCCAGCAGCTTAGAGACAGGACTTGGGACCTACGAGCAGTACTTC
CASSLETGLGTYEQYF
>TRBV28|.|14|TRBJ1-1|.
TGTGCCAGCAGTCTACCCCCAGAGAACACTGAAGCTTTCTTT
CASSLPPENTEAFF
>TRBV29-1|many|14|TRBJ1-2|.
TGCAGCGTTGAAGTAGCGGGCCCCAATCATGGCTACACCTTC
CSVEVAGPNHGYTF
>TRBV11-2|.|13|TRBJ1-2|.
TGTGCCAGCAGCTTAGAAATCCACTATGGCTACACCTTC
CASSLEIHYGYTF
>TRBV7-8|few|15|TRBJ1-6|TRBD1
TGTGCCAGCAGCTTATTAGGGACAGGGGTTTCACCCCTCCACTTT
CASSLLGTGVSPLHF
>TRBV2|many|13|TRBJ1-5|.
TGTGCCAGCTCGGGGAGGAGAAATCAGCCCCAGCATTTT
CASSGRRNQPQHF
>TRBV2|many|14|TRBJ1-6|TRBD1
TGTGCCAGCACTACGGACAGGGGTAATTCACCCCTCCACTTT
CASTTDRGNSPLHF
>TRBV6-2/TRBV6-3|many|18|TRBJ2-5|TRBD2
TGTGCCAGCAGTTACTCGTTGACTAGCGGGAAGTACCAAGAGACCCAGTACTTC
CASSYSLTSGKYQETQYF
>TRBV12-3/TRBV12-4|.|11|TRBJ1-1|.
TGTGCCAGCAGTTCGTACACCGTGGCTTTCTTT
CASSSYTVAFF
>TRBV6-2/TRBV6-3|many|15|TRBJ1-2|TRBD1
TGTGCCAGCAGCCCCGCGGGACAGGGTTTCTATGGCTACACCTTC
CASSPAGQGFYGYTF
>TRBV20-1|many|16|TRBJ2-5|.
TGCAGTGCTAGAGATCTGGGCTTTGAGGAACAAGAGACCCAGTACTTC
CSARDLGFEEQETQYF
>TRBV27|many|14|TRBJ1-2|.
TGTGCCAGCAGTTCCAATAGGACAGTCTATGGCTACACCTTC
CASSSNRTVYGYTF
>TRBV15|.|20|TRBJ2-2|.
TGTGCCACCAGCAGAGATCCGTTCCGGGGGCTAGCGGAGTACACCGGGGAGCTGTTTTTT
CATSRDPFRGLAEYTGELFF
>TRBV6-1|many|14|TRBJ2-7|.
TGTGCCAGCAGTCCCGGAGGGAATTTCTACGAGCAGTACTTC
CASSPGGNFYEQYF
>TRBV20-1|.|15|TRBJ2-7|TRBD2
TGCAGTGCTCGCCCGAGACTAGCGGGAGGGAACGAGCAGTACTTC
CSARPRLAGGNEQYF
>TRBV4-1|.|16|TRBJ1-2|.
TGCGCCAGCAGCCAAGATGGTTCAGGACGGAACTATGGCTACACCTTC
CASSQDGSGRNYGYTF